These 24 T cell receptor beta chains share one sample of origin, sequenced in a study of blood T cell repertoires in COVID-19. Libraries were prepared by immunoSEQ multiplex PCR; TCRdb keeps only in-frame clonotypes and omits some of them. The data show around 250,000 clones, over 75% seen once. The sequenced sample consisted of PBMCs or T cells enriched from blood (not recorded which). The receptors here all came from a young man who had recovered from COVID-19.

V gene TRBV4-2 combines with J gene TRBJ2-7, with 8 bases that match TRBD1. The CDR3 has 14 residues. Germline assignment: CDR1 LGHNA and CDR2 YNFKEQ. The ends lost 7 bases at V and 4 bases at J; junction bases unmatched: 9. This CDR3 is CASKRGQGAYEQYF. The CDR3, as DNA: TGTGCCAGCAAGCGAGGACAGGGTGCTTACGAGCAGTACTTC.

The chain couples TRBV27 to TRBJ2-5; maybe TRBD1 (6 bases). Between the trimmed V and J ends, which lost 1 base and 5 bases, there was a span of 14 bases. The CDR3 has 15 residues. Germline V gives CDR1 MNHEY, CDR2 SMNVEV (reference sequence). The CDR3 loop reads CASSLLQGVGETQYF. The CDR3 nucleotides read TGTGCCAGCAGTTTATTACAGGGCGTGGGGGAGACCCAGTACTTC.

The table lists this clone with a few counts. The gene calls are TRBV19 and TRBJ2-5, with 12 nucleotides matching TRBD2. The V segment lost 7 bases and the J segment 4 bases; nucleotides outside the gene matches: 7. The CDR3 runs 15 residues. Germline values: CDR1 LNHDA, CDR2 SQIVND (reference sequence). CDR3 nucleotide sequence: TGTGCCAGTACGACTAGCGGGAGTTTTGGAGAGACCCAGTACTTC. It translates to CASTTSGSFGETQYF.

The chain employs TRBV19 and TRBJ1-2; 11 bases are a match to TRBD1. Per germline, CDR1 LNHDA and CDR2 SQIVND (reference sequence). The CDR3 is made up of 15 amino acids. J gave up 6 bases and V 7 bases, and 10 bases lay outside the gene matches. The CDR3 region has the DNA TGTGCCAGTACCCGGAGCCGGACAGGGGGCGATGGCTACACCTTC. It yields the protein CASTRSRTGGDGYTF.

The J gene is TRBJ2-3, the V gene TRBV10-3, with TRBD2 matching 10 bases. This CDR3 contains 18 residues. V gave up 0 bases and J gave up 4 bases; unmatched junction bases: 10. Germline assignment: CDR1 ENHRY and CDR2 SYGVKD. The CDR3 nucleotides read TGTGCCATCAGTGAGTCGTGGGTGTCTAGCGGGAGTTCAGATACGCAGTATTTT. It encodes CAISESWVSSGSSDTQYF.

The chain combines TRBV12-3 or TRBV12-4 with TRBJ1-6, with D maybe TRBD1 (5 bases). This CDR3 region has 12 residues. Deletions cut 7 bases from V and 10 bases from J, with 11 bases between. This CDR3 reads CASKGEGSPLHF. The DNA for the CDR3 is TGTGCCAGCAAAGGGGAAGGGTCACCCCTCCACTTT.

This clone has just one count. The rearrangement uses TRBV2 and TRBJ2-2; 8 bases line up with TRBD2. The CDR3 loop spans 16 amino acids. V was clipped by 2 bases and J by 4 bases; unmatched bases: 6. Germline CDR1 is SNHLY and CDR2 is FYNNEI. The CDR3, as DNA: TGTGCCAGCAGTGAAAGAGCGGGAGTAAGCACCGGGGAGCTGTTTTTT. Residues: CASSERAGVSTGELFF.

The chain has TRBV29-1 and TRBJ2-3, with 8 nucleotides matching TRBD1. J was trimmed by 0 bases and V by 1 base; bases with no gene match: 15. Germline CDR1 SQVTM, CDR2 ANQGSEA. There are 19 residues in the CDR3. The CDR3 reads CSVEGSGQVVGFSTDTQYF. The CDR3 DNA reads TGCAGCGTTGAAGGGTCGGGACAGGTTGTTGGCTTTAGCACAGATACGCAGTATTTT.

The chain couples TRBV6-1 to TRBJ2-3; TRBD1 agrees at 11 bases. CDR3 length: 16 residues. Trimming cost V 4 bases and J 5 bases; bases outside gene matches: 8. Germline loops: CDR1 MNHNS, CDR2 SASEGT. Here the CDR3 reads CASSGGQGASGDTQYF. CDR3 in DNA: TGTGCCAGCAGTGGCGGACAGGGGGCATCGGGAGATACGCAGTATTTT.

Only one count was recorded for this clone. The J gene is TRBJ1-1, the V gene TRBV10-1; 7 bases align to TRBD1. J was trimmed by 5 bases and V by 5 bases; bases with no gene match: 8. The CDR3 covers 14 residues. In germline, CDR1 is WNHNN, CDR2 SYGVQD (reference sequence). CDR3 sequence: CASSSYPGGTEAFF. CDR3 DNA: TGCGCCAGCAGTTCGTACCCAGGGGGTACTGAAGCTTTCTTT.

The chain carries TRBV7-9 and TRBJ1-2; 8 bases align to TRBD1. The V and J ends lost 0 bases and 3 bases, in that order; junction bases with no gene match: 12. This CDR3 has 18 residues. Per germline, CDR1 SEHNR and CDR2 FQNEAQ (reference sequence). CDR3 sequence (DNA): TGTGCCAGCAGCTTAGCGGACAGGGCTTTATTATCGCACTATGGCTACACCTTC. Protein sequence: CASSLADRALLSHYGYTF.

The rearrangement joins TRBV12-3 or TRBV12-4 to TRBJ1-2; 8 positions agree with TRBD1. The CDR3 totals 13 residues. J was trimmed by 6 bases and V by 5 bases; bases with no gene match: 5. The CDR3: CASSLRGRNGYTF. In nucleotides, the CDR3 is TGTGCCAGCAGTCTCAGGGGGCGGAATGGCTACACCTTC.

V usage is TRBV12-3 or TRBV12-4 and J usage is TRBJ2-7; D is possibly TRBD1 (5 bases). The CDR3 has 13 residues. V was shortened by 2 bases and J by 1 base, with 6 bases between the two germline ends. In nucleotides, the CDR3 is TGTGCCAGCAGTTTACAGGGTTCCTACGAGCAGTACTTC. It yields the protein CASSLQGSYEQYF.

The chain recombines TRBV25-1 with TRBJ2-7, with 8 bases that match TRBD2. CDR1 MGHDK and CDR2 SYGVNS come from the germline V gene. The CDR3 has 16 amino acids. After removal of 4 bases from V and 3 bases from J, the junction contained 11 bases not matched to a gene. CDR3 bases: TGTGCCAGCAGTGGAGCCGGGACTAGGCCATTCTACGAGCAGTACTTC. Translation gives CASSGAGTRPFYEQYF.

The CDR3 region has the DNA TGTGCCAGCAGTACCTTGAGTAACACTGAAGCTTTCTTT. Translation: CASSTLSNTEAFF. The V gene is TRBV25-1, the J gene TRBJ1-1; D is unresolved. Germline CDR1 reads MGHDK; CDR2 reads SYGVNS. V gave up 5 bases and J gave up 2 bases, with 9 bases separating them. The CDR3 spans 13 residues.

This clone was seen more than once but under ten times. The J gene is TRBJ1-5, the V gene TRBV7-9; 7 positions agree with TRBD1. This CDR3 is built from 14 residues. Germline V gives CDR1 SEHNR, CDR2 FQNEAQ (reference sequence). J was trimmed by 7 bases and V by 4 bases; bases with no gene match: 7. The CDR3 nucleotides are TGTGCCAGCAGCTCCGACAGGGCTGACCAGCCCCAGCATTTT. This translates into CASSSDRADQPQHF.

The chain couples TRBV7-2 to TRBJ2-1, with unresolved D. Germline V CDR1 and CDR2: SGHTA, FQGNSA. The CDR3 length is 15 residues. V dropped 3 bases and J dropped 0 bases, with 9 bases sitting between them. The CDR3 reads CASSLQESSYNEQFF. Written as DNA, the CDR3 is TGTGCCAGCAGCTTGCAGGAAAGCTCCTACAATGAGCAGTTCTTC.

The DNA for the CDR3 is TGTGCCAGCGTCGGGGCGGGGTACGAGCAGTACTTC. Amino acid sequence: CASVGAGYEQYF. This chain connects TRBV6-5 to TRBJ2-7; possible D gene TRBD2, 6 bases. V was trimmed by 8 bases and J by 4 bases, leaving 12 bases between them. The CDR3 has 12 amino acids. From germline, CDR1 is MNHEY and CDR2 SVGAGI.

The V gene is TRBV28, the J gene TRBJ2-7; 7 bases line up with TRBD1. Trimming cost V 4 bases and J 7 bases; bases outside gene matches: 10. The length of the CDR3 is 14 residues. The V gene's germline CDR1 is MDHEN and CDR2 SYDVKM. CDR3 bases: TGTGCCAGCAGTTCCGGGACAGCGTTGAAGGAGCAGTACTTC. It specifies CASSSGTALKEQYF. Filled out from reference TRBV28 and TRBJ2-7, the complete variable domain reads DVKVTQSSRYLVKRTGEKVFLECVQDMDHENMFWYRQDPGLGLRLIYFSYDVKMKEKGDIPEGYSVSREKKERFSLILESASTNQTSMYLCASSSGTALKEQYFGPGTRLTVT.

The chain uses TRBV2 and TRBJ2-5; D gene unclear. Germline V CDR1 and CDR2: SNHLY, FYNNEI. Trimming stripped 4 bases from V and 0 bases from J, with 6 bases between. The CDR3 length is 13 residues. The CDR3 DNA reads as TGTGCCAGCAGTGCCCGGGACCAAGAGACCCAGTACTTC. Its translation: CASSARDQETQYF. The complete variable domain, with remaining parts taken from reference TRBV2 and TRBJ2-5, reads EPEVTQTPSHQVTQMGQEVILRCVPISNHLYFYWYRQILGQKVEFLVSFYNNEISEKSEIFDDQFSVERPDGSNFTLKIRSTKLEDSAMYFCASSARDQETQYFGPGTRLLVL.

The chain links TRBV15 to TRBJ2-7, with 11 bases matching TRBD1. Looked up from germline, CDR1 is LNHNV and CDR2 is YYDKDF (reference sequence). The V and J ends lost 1 base and 4 bases, in that order; junction bases with no gene match: 3. The CDR3 contains 15 residues. The CDR3 DNA sequence: TGTGCCACCAGCAGAGGGGGGACAGGGGGTTACGAGCAGTACTTC. Translating gives CATSRGGTGGYEQYF.

This chain uses TRBV6-5 with TRBJ2-3; weak D call: TRBD2 (6 bases). The ends were cut back, 2 bases at V and 4 bases at J, with 13 bases in the middle. There are 15 residues in the CDR3. Germline V gene sequence: CDR1 MNHEY, CDR2 SVGAGI. The CDR3 here is CASSYRDSPSDTQYF. In DNA form, the CDR3 reads TGTGCCAGCAGTTACAGGGACTCCCCCTCAGATACGCAGTATTTT.

The rearrangement joins TRBV10-3 to TRBJ1-6, with 12 bases lining up with TRBD1. Germline CDR1 reads ENHRY; CDR2 reads SYGVKD. The CDR3 runs 16 residues. V gave up 4 bases and J gave up 11 bases; unmatched junction bases: 9. The CDR3 loop is CAISGSGTGGETPLHF. In DNA, the CDR3 is TGTGCCATCAGTGGATCCGGGACAGGGGGCGAAACACCCCTCCACTTT.

The rearrangement links TRBV18 to TRBJ2-3, with TRBD1 matching 10 bases. The trim removed 3 bases at V and 2 bases at J, leaving 5 bases unmatched. This CDR3 contains 16 residues. CDR1 and CDR2 from the germline V gene are KGHSH and LQKENI. CDR3 nucleotide sequence: TGTGCCAGCTCACCCCCGACAGGGGGCATCACAGATACGCAGTATTTT. The encoded protein is CASSPPTGGITDTQYF. Full variable domain (missing parts from reference TRBV18 and TRBJ2-3): NAGVMQNPRHLVRRRGQEARLRCSPMKGHSHVYWYRQLPEEGLKFMVYLQKENIIDESGMPKERFSAEFPKEGPSILRIQQVVRGDSAAYFCASSPPTGGITDTQYFGPGTRLTVL.